This T cell receptor beta chain was captured in a study of OX40 agonist ivuxolimab in advanced cancers. Patients were excluded for autoimmune disease history or systemic immunosuppression. The table came from immunoSEQ multiplex PCR; TCRdb's copy has only in-frame clones and leaves some out. The sample lists 100,000 to 140,000 clones; approximately 90% were seen once. Regarding this clone: Its specificity is unknown.

Trimming took 3 bases from V and 3 from J, leaving 2 bases between them. CDR1 and CDR2 (germline): DFQATT, SNEGSKA (reference sequence). This CDR3 has 11 residues. Study-wide findings and caveats: CD8+ T cells averaged more expanded clones than CD4+.

The source is an adult with an advanced solid tumor such as melanoma, head and neck, liver or kidney cancer. This chain links TRBV20-1 with TRBJ1-4; D call uncertain. The source material was CD4+ or CD8+ T cells sorted from blood, sampled in a trial of the OX40 agonist ivuxolimab. The CDR3 sequence: CSARPNEKLFF. The CDR3, as DNA: TGCAGTGCTAGGCCTAATGAAAAACTGTTTTTT.